Listed here are 28 T cell receptor beta chains from one sample, sequenced in a study of blood T cells in healthy people across ages (dated by TCRdb to the mid-2010s). The method was 5' RACE. Sequencing took place on an Illumina HiSeq 2500. The second PCR ran for about 7 to 11 cycles and used a J-beta primer mix along with a sample-barcoded 5' primer. TCRdb ran its own pipeline on the public reads, namely fastp trimming at Q25 and MiXCR clone calling, and kept in-frame beta chains. Each CDR3 protein gets just one entry, which takes the most common genes and DNA from the rows behind it. The sample contains approximately 760,000 distinct CDR3 sequences, approximately 25% of them found a single time. Clones ranked in the top ten supply more than 8.5% of the sample. The data were also submitted as part of a second study, on T cells of mothers and their children.

Sequencing was done on a sample of blood. These TCRs come from a boy aged 10-17 years in good health.

This clonotype was counted only a few times. The rearrangement uses TRBV29-1 and TRBJ2-5; 9 nucleotides align to TRBD1. The DNA matches TRBJ2-1 better at its end, which makes the J call doubtful. Germline V CDR1 and CDR2: SQVTM, ANQGSEA. The CDR3 totals 14 residues. As DNA, the CDR3 is TGCAGCGGTCTACAGGGGGCAATTTACAATGAGCAGTTCTTC. Residues: CSGLQGAIYNEQFF.

V usage is TRBV29-1 and J usage is TRBJ2-7, with 10 bases matching TRBD1. V lost 2 bases and J lost 5; bases outside the gene matches: 12. The CDR3 is made up of 16 amino acids. CDR1 SQVTM and CDR2 ANQGSEA come from the germline V gene. The CDR3 DNA is TGCAGCGTTGAATGGCTGAGGACAGGGGGTCACAACGAGCAGTACTTC. Its translation is CSVEWLRTGGHNEQYF.

The chain links TRBV28 to TRBJ1-1, with D unclear. Germline CDR1 and CDR2: MDHEN and SYDVKM. The CDR3 is made up of 13 amino acids. V was clipped by 6 bases and J by 8 bases, with 16 bases between them. As DNA, the CDR3 is TGTGCCAGCAGCCCCGCTCGGTTAAGAGAAGCTTTCTTT. It specifies CASSPARLREAFF.

The J gene is TRBJ2-7, the V gene TRBV20-1; D gene ambiguous. The J call is in doubt because the DNA end fits TRBJ2-5 better. This CDR3 has 14 amino acids. In germline, CDR1 is DFQATT, CDR2 SNEGSKA (reference sequence). The CDR3 DNA reads as TGCAGTGCTCCCCCCTTCGCGAACCAAGAGACCCAGTACTTC. Encoded protein: CSAPPFANQETQYF.

This clonotype was observed a few times. CDR3 sequence: CASSEGQLNIQYF. The CDR3 DNA reads TGCGCCAGCAGTGAGGGACAGTTAAACATTCAGTACTTC. The chain joins TRBV10-1 to TRBJ2-4, with a tentative D call TRBD1 (6 bases). The V end was cut by 2 bases, the J end by 6 bases, with 8 bases between. The CDR3 loop spans 13 amino acids. Germline V CDR1 and CDR2: WNHNN, SYGVQD (reference sequence).

The J gene is TRBJ2-3, the V gene TRBV7-9; 10 bases fit TRBD2. The J segment lost 4 bases and the V segment lost 7 bases, leaving 8 bases of the junction unmatched. Germline V CDR1 and CDR2: SEHNR, FQNEAQ (reference sequence). This CDR3 spans 15 amino acids. The CDR3 here is CASIPLAGVSDTQYF. The CDR3 DNA reads TGTGCCAGCATCCCCCTAGCGGGAGTGTCAGATACGCAGTATTTT.

This sequence joins TRBV7-8 and TRBJ2-4; D remains ambiguous. Germline CDR1 SGHVS, CDR2 FQNEAQ. There are 17 residues in the CDR3. V was shortened by 5 bases and J by 0 bases, with 17 bases between the two germline ends. The CDR3 region has the DNA TGTGCCAGCAGCCCGGTATTCCTACAGATAGCCAAAAACATTCAGTACTTC. Protein: CASSPVFLQIAKNIQYF.

This rearrangement joins TRBV15 to TRBJ2-2, with 9 bases fitting TRBD1. The germline V gene encodes CDR1 LNHNV and CDR2 YYDKDF (reference sequence). V trimming: 3 bases; J trimming: 6 bases; junction bases outside the gene matches: 8. The CDR3 is 16 residues long. The CDR3 protein is CATSRAGTGISGELFF. Here the CDR3 DNA reads TGTGCCACCAGCAGGGCCGGGACAGGGATTTCCGGGGAGCTGTTTTTT.

The genes are TRBV7-3 and TRBJ2-5; no reliable D call. The V end lost 1 base, the J end lost 5 bases, and 8 bases lay between the germline ends. This CDR3 is built from 13 residues. CDR1 is SGHTA, CDR2 FQGTGA, per germline. CDR3 sequence (DNA): TGTGCCAGCAGCTTAATGCCAACCGAGACCCAGTACTTC. It translates to CASSLMPTETQYF.

The chain joins TRBV5-1 to TRBJ2-1; D ambiguous. From germline, CDR1 is SGHRS and CDR2 YFSETQ. Trimming took off 0 bases at V and 14 bases at J, with 15 bases between the two ends. The CDR3 length is 13 residues. The CDR3 DNA is TGCGCCAGCAGCTTGGAAGGGCAGCACGTTAAGTTCTTC. Protein sequence: CASSLEGQHVKFF.

V and J are TRBV12-3 or TRBV12-4 and TRBJ2-5, with D possibly being TRBD1 (6 bases). The J call is doubtful: the DNA matches TRBJ2-1 better. The CDR3 covers 14 residues. This chain's CDR3 is CASSAPGHLNEQFF. The CDR3 bases are TGTGCCAGCAGTGCTCCGGGACACCTCAATGAGCAGTTCTTC.

The gene calls are TRBV6-2 or TRBV6-3 and TRBJ1-5, with D possibly matching TRBD1 (5 bases). This CDR3 contains 15 residues. V was trimmed by 6 bases and J by 0 bases, leaving 12 bases between them. Germline V gives CDR1 MNHEY, CDR2 SVGEGT. CDR3 in DNA: TGTGCCAGCAGGCGATGGCAGGGTAGCAATCAGCCCCAGCATTTT. Its translation: CASRRWQGSNQPQHF.

V usage is TRBV9 and J usage is TRBJ1-1, with D unclear. Germline lookup yields CDR1 SGDLS and CDR2 YYNGEE. The CDR3 has 13 amino acids. The V and J ends lost 4 bases and 3 bases respectively, with 10 bases between them. DNA of the CDR3: TGTGCCAGCAGCACTGGCATCGACACTGAAGCTTTCTTT. Its translation: CASSTGIDTEAFF.

A few counts support this clonotype. One end of the junction varies from germline; a read error may be responsible. V usage is TRBV5-1 and J usage is TRBJ2-1; 7 bases are a match to TRBD1. Germline V gene sequence: CDR1 SGHRS, CDR2 YFSETQ. The length of the CDR3 is 15 residues. CDR3 DNA sequence: TGCGCCAGTAGCTCAGTAGGACAGGCCTACAATGAGCAGTTCTTC. It encodes CASSSVGQAYNEQFF.

This chain connects TRBV7-2 to TRBJ2-1; D uncertain. Germline V gene data show CDR1 as SGHTA and CDR2 as FQGNSA. The germline V and J ends were trimmed by 4 bases and 6 bases, with 19 bases remaining between them. The CDR3 loop spans 16 amino acids. For the CDR3, the DNA is TGTGCCAGCAGCTCCAATAGTGCTTTCGGGTTCAATGAGCAGTTCTTC. The encoded protein is CASSSNSAFGFNEQFF.

In its sample, this clonotype was seen a few times. The chain recombines TRBV7-2 with TRBJ2-2, with 11 bases matching TRBD2. After removal of 7 bases from V and 3 bases from J, the junction contained 4 bases not matched to a gene. Germline V gives CDR1 SGHTA, CDR2 FQGNSA. The CDR3 length is 15 residues. The CDR3: CASTRTSGYTGELFF. In DNA, the CDR3 is TGTGCCAGCACCAGGACTAGCGGGTACACCGGGGAGCTGTTTTTT.

There are a few counts of this clonotype. The chain is built from TRBV7-3 and TRBJ2-5; possible D gene TRBD2, 5 bases. Germline V CDR1 and CDR2: SGHTA, FQGTGA. The CDR3 is 16 amino acids. V was shortened by 2 bases and J by 1 base, with 14 bases between the two germline ends. The CDR3 here is CASSLSGVTVQETQYF. The CDR3 bases are TGTGCCAGCAGCTTATCCGGGGTCACGGTCCAAGAGACCCAGTACTTC.

The gene calls are TRBV5-5 and TRBJ2-5; no firm D call. The CDR3 spans 15 residues. V was shortened by 2 bases and J by 0 bases, with 11 bases between the two germline ends. The germline V gene encodes CDR1 SGHKS and CDR2 YYEKEE (reference sequence). The CDR3 region has the DNA TGTGCCAGCAGCTTAAAGTTCGGCAACCAAGAGACCCAGTACTTC. As protein: CASSLKFGNQETQYF. Variable domain in full (rest from reference TRBV5-5 and TRBJ2-5): DAGVTQSPTHLIKTRGQQVTLRCSPISGHKSVSWYQQVLGQGPQFIFQYYEKEERGRGNFPDRFSARQFPNYSSELNVNALLLGDSALYLCASSLKFGNQETQYFGPGTRLLVL.

The chain uses TRBV7-9 and TRBJ2-7; TRBD2 aligns across 13 bases. Per the germline V gene, CDR1 is SEHNR and CDR2 is FQNEAQ (reference sequence). The CDR3 covers 15 residues. J gave up 4 bases and V 4 bases, and 4 bases lay outside the gene matches. This CDR3 reads CASSSPLAGGYEQYF. In DNA, the CDR3 is TGTGCCAGCAGCTCCCCACTAGCGGGGGGGTACGAGCAGTACTTC.

The rearrangement uses TRBV27 and TRBJ2-3; 12 bases line up with TRBD2. The CDR3 is 17 residues long. V gave up 5 bases and J gave up 5 bases; unmatched junction bases: 11. Germline CDR1 MNHEY, CDR2 SMNVEV (reference sequence). CDR3 sequence reads: CASSPSGLAGNGDTQYF. In nucleotides, the CDR3 is TGTGCCAGCAGTCCCTCCGGACTAGCGGGAAACGGAGATACGCAGTATTTT.

This clonotype appeared a few times. The chain has TRBV4-1 and TRBJ2-3; D may be TRBD2 (5 bases). Trimming took off 0 bases at V and 4 bases at J, with 11 bases between the two ends. CDR3 size: 15 residues. Germline CDR1 MGHRA, CDR2 YSYEKL. The CDR3 loop reads CASSQEYRESDTQYF. CDR3 DNA sequence: TGCGCCAGCAGCCAAGAGTATCGGGAATCAGATACGCAGTATTTT.

The rearrangement links TRBV7-2 to TRBJ2-3; a possible D gene is TRBD2 (6 bases). Per germline, CDR1 SGHTA and CDR2 FQGNSA. The CDR3 spans 13 residues. V was shortened by 8 bases and J by 4 bases, with 13 bases between the two germline ends. The chain's CDR3 is CASGGRMSDTQYF. The CDR3 bases are TGTGCCAGCGGGGGGAGAATGTCAGATACGCAGTATTTT.

This clonotype was found a few times. This chain connects TRBV27 to TRBJ2-5; D possibly uses TRBD1 or TRBD2 (6 bases each). The germline CDR1 and CDR2 sequences are MNHEY and SMNVEV (reference sequence). The CDR3 has 14 amino acids. The V gene lost 6 bases and the J gene lost 1 base, with 12 bases spanning the gap. The CDR3 loop reads CASRGGIPQETQYF. The DNA for the CDR3 is TGTGCCAGCAGGGGGGGCATCCCCCAAGAGACCCAGTACTTC.

The chain couples TRBV24-1 to TRBJ2-2, with 10 positions matching TRBD1. This CDR3 is 16 amino acids long. From germline, CDR1 is KGHDR and CDR2 SFDVKD. V lost 7 bases, J lost 0 bases, and 4 bases stayed unmatched. The CDR3 coding sequence is TGTGCCACCAGCAGACAGGGGGCCGCGAACACCGGGGAGCTGTTTTTT. Its translation is CATSRQGAANTGELFF.

This clonotype was observed a few times. The rearrangement uses TRBV5-1 and TRBJ2-5, with TRBD2 matching 11 bases. Trimming cost V 4 bases and J 5 bases; bases outside gene matches: 7. Germline V gene data show CDR1 as SGHRS and CDR2 as YFSETQ. The CDR3 runs 15 residues. This CDR3 is CASSTGTSGSETQYF. DNA for the CDR3: TGCGCCAGCAGCACCGGGACTAGCGGATCCGAGACCCAGTACTTC.

The V gene is TRBV29-1, the J gene TRBJ2-5, with TRBD2 as a possible D gene (5 bases). The tail of the sequence fits TRBJ2-1 better, so the J call may be wrong. The CDR3 loop spans 15 amino acids. CDR1 and CDR2 (germline): SQVTM, ANQGSEA. This CDR3 is CSVEDEGGFYNEQFF. The CDR3 DNA reads TGCAGCGTTGAAGATGAGGGTGGTTTCTACAATGAGCAGTTCTTC.

This chain links TRBV7-2 with TRBJ2-7; TRBD2 agrees at 12 bases. The CDR3 consists of 18 residues. In germline, CDR1 is SGHTA, CDR2 FQGNSA. J was trimmed by 2 bases and V by 4 bases; bases with no gene match: 12. In DNA, the CDR3 is TGTGCCAGCAGCTCCCCCCGACTAGCGGGGGCCCTACCCTACGAGCAGTACTTC. This gives the protein CASSSPRLAGALPYEQYF.

CDR3 DNA sequence: TGTGCCACCGGCCAGGATGGGAGCAATCAGCCCCAGCATTTT. This codes for CATGQDGSNQPQHF. This rearrangement joins TRBV2 to TRBJ1-5; D uncertain. Trimming cost V 10 bases and J 1 base, with 14 bases left between them. In germline, CDR1 is SNHLY, CDR2 FYNNEI. There are 14 residues in the CDR3.